Listed here are 15 T cell receptor beta chains from one sample, sequenced in a study of T-cell reconstitution after alpha-beta-depleted transplantation in children (dated by TCRdb to 2015 to 2016). Receptor libraries were prepared by PCR. The sequencer listed for this sample is Illumina HiSeq 2500. To normalize quantification of the TCRbeta repertoire, the TCR libraries were built with molecular barcoding that relied on unique molecular identifiers. The public reads were reanalyzed by TCRdb: fastp trimming at Q25, MiXCR alignment, in-frame beta chains only. Identical CDR3 proteins give one entry, which carries the most common genes and DNA. Within this sample are around 500,000 distinct CDR3 sequences, with around 12% of them counted one time only. The top ten constitute about 5.4% of the sample. This specimen was PBMCs from the stem cell graft donor, taken from the stem cell graft. Receptor source: a human donor who donated a stem cell graft to a child with combined immunodeficiency.

This clonotype was picked up a small number of times. V and J are TRBV4-3 and TRBJ2-1; 7 bases fit TRBD2. V trimming: 0 bases; J trimming: 2 bases; junction bases outside the gene matches: 4. Germline V gene lookup returns CDR1 LGHNA and CDR2 YSLEER. CDR3 length: 16 residues. The CDR3 DNA sequence: TGCGCCAGCAGCCAAGAGGCTAGCGGCCCCTACAATGAGCAGTTCTTC. Protein: CASSQEASGPYNEQFF.

V is TRBV6-2 or TRBV6-3 and J is TRBJ2-6; 8 bases are shared with TRBD2. Germline V gene data show CDR1 as MNHEY and CDR2 as SVGEGT. This CDR3 is built from 19 residues. J gave up 2 bases and V 0 bases, and 9 bases lay outside the gene matches. CDR3 sequence: CASSYSRGGPYPGANVLTF. The CDR3, as DNA: TGTGCCAGCAGTTACTCCCGCGGGGGGCCTTACCCTGGGGCCAACGTCCTGACTTTC.

This clonotype appeared a few times. This chain uses TRBV27 with TRBJ2-7, with no clear D. This CDR3 is 13 amino acids long. V was shortened by 8 bases and J by 2 bases, with 13 bases between the two germline ends. Per the germline V gene, CDR1 is MNHEY and CDR2 is SMNVEV (reference sequence). DNA for the CDR3: TGTGCCAGCGCCCTGACGGTCCCCTACGAGCAGTACTTC. Translated: CASALTVPYEQYF.

This chain connects TRBV28 to TRBJ1-4; no clear D. CDR3 length: 14 amino acids. Germline-derived CDR1 and CDR2 are MDHEN and SYDVKM. V lost 7 bases to trimming and J lost 4 bases, with 13 bases between them. CDR3 loop: CASTLVGSNEKLFF. The CDR3 bases are TGTGCCAGCACCCTGGTTGGGAGTAATGAAAAACTGTTTTTT.

In its sample, this clonotype was seen a few times. Compared with germline, one end of the junction differs, possibly owing to a read error. V and J are TRBV7-7 and TRBJ2-5, with TRBD2 matching 9 bases. This CDR3 is built from 14 residues. The germline gives CDR1 SSHAT, CDR2 FNYEAQ (reference sequence). The CDR3 region is CASSWGLAAETQYF. In DNA, the CDR3 is TGTGCTAGCAGCTGGGGACTAGCAGCGGAGACCCAGTACTTC.

This clonotype was seen ten or more times. V is TRBV20-1 and J is TRBJ2-7; no clear D. Germline V gene sequence: CDR1 DFQATT, CDR2 SNEGSKA (reference sequence). The CDR3 extends over 13 amino acids. V was shortened by 1 base and J by 0 bases, with 7 bases between the two germline ends. The CDR3 region is CSARVLGSYEQYF. The CDR3 nucleotides are TGCAGTGCTAGAGTGCTAGGCTCCTACGAGCAGTACTTC.

This clonotype was observed a few times. This chain connects TRBV29-1 to TRBJ2-2, with D perhaps TRBD1 (6 bases). The CDR3 is 15 amino acids. The germline V gene encodes CDR1 SQVTM and CDR2 ANQGSEA. V was shortened by 3 bases and J by 1 base, with 12 bases between the two germline ends. The CDR3 nucleotides are TGCAGCGTTGATTCGGGACACTGGAACACCGGGGAGCTGTTTTTT. The encoded protein is CSVDSGHWNTGELFF.

CDR3 DNA sequence: TGTGCCAGCTCACTAGAGGGGCTTGAGCAGTTCTTC. It codes for CASSLEGLEQFF. The chain uses TRBV18 and TRBJ2-1; D possibly uses TRBD1 or TRBD2 (5 bases each). The germline V and J ends were trimmed by 4 bases and 9 bases, with 10 bases remaining between them. The CDR3 is 12 residues long. Germline assignment: CDR1 KGHSH and CDR2 LQKENI.

This clonotype was recorded at least ten times. The genes are TRBV29-1 and TRBJ2-7, with 9 nucleotides matching TRBD1. With 6 bases clipped from V and 7 bases from J, the junction kept 4 bases outside the gene matches. The CDR3 runs 11 residues. The germline V gene encodes CDR1 SQVTM and CDR2 ANQGSEA. CDR3 bases: TGCAGCGTGGGGACAGGGTGGGAGCAGTACTTC. Translation: CSVGTGWEQYF.

Note on this clonotype: Since a much larger clone is just one base distant, this may be a read error. The J gene is TRBJ2-7, the V gene TRBV10-3, with 7 bases that match TRBD2. Germline V lookup: CDR1 ENHRY, CDR2 SYGVKD. This CDR3 spans 13 amino acids. Trimming removed 6 bases from V and 6 bases from J; junction bases left unmatched: 8. The CDR3 DNA follows: TGTGCCATCAGGGGGAGGGATCCCTGCGAGCAGTACTTC. Its protein is CAIRGRDPCEQYF.

This clonotype has a handful of counts. V gene TRBV12-3 or TRBV12-4 combines with J gene TRBJ2-7, with D perhaps TRBD2 (5 bases). V was shortened by 3 bases and J by 6 bases, with 9 bases between the two germline ends. This CDR3 is 12 amino acids long. This CDR3 reads CASSFWELEQYF. CDR3 in DNA: TGTGCCAGCAGTTTTTGGGAGCTCGAGCAGTACTTC.

This clonotype occurred a few times. The V call is TRBV30, the J call TRBJ2-2; D is perhaps TRBD2 (5 bases). The CDR3 runs 14 residues. Trimming shortened V by 0 bases and J by 4 bases, and 9 bases separated the two germline ends. CDR1 and CDR2 (germline): GTSNPN, SVGIG (reference sequence). CDR3 amino acids: CAWSVWTLTGELFF. The CDR3 DNA reads TGTGCCTGGAGTGTCTGGACTCTCACCGGGGAGCTGTTTTTT.

CDR3 sequence (DNA): TGCGCCAGCAGCCAAGAACCAGGGTGGAATGAGCAGTTCTTC. Protein sequence: CASSQEPGWNEQFF. The V gene is TRBV4-3, the J gene TRBJ2-1; TRBD1 might be the D (5 bases). The V gene's germline CDR1 is LGHNA and CDR2 YSLEER. V lost 0 bases, J lost 7 bases, and 10 bases lay in between. The CDR3 has 14 amino acids.

The chain links TRBV7-9 to TRBJ2-7; 7 bases are a match to TRBD1. This CDR3 region has 15 residues. Trimming at V came to 4 bases and at J to 0 bases, leaving 6 bases not matched to a gene. Germline assignment: CDR1 SEHNR and CDR2 FQNEAQ (reference sequence). The CDR3, as DNA: TGTGCCAGCAGCTCCCGGGACAGTGACTCCTACGAGCAGTACTTC. Amino acid sequence: CASSSRDSDSYEQYF. The full variable domain, completed using reference TRBV7-9 and TRBJ2-7, is DTGVSQNPRHKITKRGQNVTFRCDPISEHNRLYWYRQTLGQGPEFLTYFQNEAQLEKSRLLSDRFSAERPKGSFSTLEIQRTEQGDSAMYLCASSSRDSDSYEQYFGPGTRLTVT.

The chain links TRBV3-1 to TRBJ1-1; D is unclear. Germline V gene sequence: CDR1 LGHDT, CDR2 YNNKEL (reference sequence). The length of the CDR3 is 11 residues. Trimming left V 0 bases short and J 11 bases short, with 7 bases between. As DNA, the CDR3 is TGTGCCAGCAGCCAAGAGATCAGCGCTTTCTTT. This gives the protein CASSQEISAFF.